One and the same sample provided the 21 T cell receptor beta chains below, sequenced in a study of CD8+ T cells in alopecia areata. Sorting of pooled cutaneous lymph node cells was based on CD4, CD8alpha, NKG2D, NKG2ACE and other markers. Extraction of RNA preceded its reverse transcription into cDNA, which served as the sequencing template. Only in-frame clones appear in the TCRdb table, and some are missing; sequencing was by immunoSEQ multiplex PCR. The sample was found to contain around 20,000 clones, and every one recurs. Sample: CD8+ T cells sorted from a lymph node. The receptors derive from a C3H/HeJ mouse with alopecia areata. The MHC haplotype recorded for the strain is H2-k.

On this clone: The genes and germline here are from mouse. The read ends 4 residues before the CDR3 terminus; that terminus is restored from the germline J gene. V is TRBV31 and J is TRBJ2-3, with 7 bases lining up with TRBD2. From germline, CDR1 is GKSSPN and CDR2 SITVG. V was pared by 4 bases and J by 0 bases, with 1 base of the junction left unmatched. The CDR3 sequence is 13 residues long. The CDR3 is CAWNWGSAETLYF. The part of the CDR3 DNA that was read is TGTGCCTGGAACTGGGGTAGTGCAGAA.

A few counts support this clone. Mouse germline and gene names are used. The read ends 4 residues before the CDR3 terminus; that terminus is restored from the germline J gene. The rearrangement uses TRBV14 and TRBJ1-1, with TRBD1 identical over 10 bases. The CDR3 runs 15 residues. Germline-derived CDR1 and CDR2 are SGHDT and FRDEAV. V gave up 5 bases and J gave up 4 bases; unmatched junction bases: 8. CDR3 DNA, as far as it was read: TGTGCCAGCAGCCCGGGACAGGGGAAGGGCACA. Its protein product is CASSPGQGKGT. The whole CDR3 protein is CASSPGQGKGTEVFF.

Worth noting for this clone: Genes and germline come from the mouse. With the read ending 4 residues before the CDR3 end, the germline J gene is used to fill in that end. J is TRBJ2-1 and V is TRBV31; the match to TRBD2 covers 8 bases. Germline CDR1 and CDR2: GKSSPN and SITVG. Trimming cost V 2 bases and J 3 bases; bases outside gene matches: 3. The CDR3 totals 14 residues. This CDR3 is CAWSSGTGYAEQFF. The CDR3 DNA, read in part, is TGTGCCTGGAGTTCCGGGACTGGCTATGCT.

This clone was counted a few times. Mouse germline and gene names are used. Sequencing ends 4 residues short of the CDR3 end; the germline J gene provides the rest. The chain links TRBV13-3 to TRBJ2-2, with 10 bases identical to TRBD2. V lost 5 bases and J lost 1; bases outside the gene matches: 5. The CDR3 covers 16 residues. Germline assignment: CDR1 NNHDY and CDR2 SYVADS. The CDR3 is CASSSGTGVNTGQLYF. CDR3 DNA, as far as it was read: TGTGCCAGCAGCTCCGGGACTGGGGTAAACACCGGG.

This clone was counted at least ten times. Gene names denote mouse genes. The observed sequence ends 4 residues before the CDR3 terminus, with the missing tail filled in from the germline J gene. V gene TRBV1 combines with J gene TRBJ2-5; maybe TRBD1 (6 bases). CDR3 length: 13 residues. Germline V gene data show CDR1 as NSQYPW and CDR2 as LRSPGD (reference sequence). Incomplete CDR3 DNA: TGCACCTGCAAGTCCGGGACAAAAGAC. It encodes CTCKSGTKD. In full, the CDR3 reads CTCKSGTKDTQYF.

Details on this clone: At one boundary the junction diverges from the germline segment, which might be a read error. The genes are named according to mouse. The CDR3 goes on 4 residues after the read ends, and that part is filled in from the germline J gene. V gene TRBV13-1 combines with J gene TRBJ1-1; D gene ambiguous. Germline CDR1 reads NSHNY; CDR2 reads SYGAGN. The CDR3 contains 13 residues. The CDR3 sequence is CASSDQTNTEVFF. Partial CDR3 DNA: TGTGCCAGTAGTGATCAGACAAACACA.

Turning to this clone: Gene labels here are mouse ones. Partial CDR3 DNA: TGTGCCTGGAGTCGAGCTGGCACCGGG. This translates into CAWSRAGTG. The whole CDR3 protein is CAWSRAGTGQLYF. V and J are TRBV31 and TRBJ2-2, with D unresolved. The read is 4 residues too short to cover the CDR3 end, so that end is filled in from the germline J gene. CDR3 length: 13 residues. Trimming pared 1 base from V and 4 bases from J, leaving 7 bases between. Per germline, CDR1 GKSSPN and CDR2 SITVG.

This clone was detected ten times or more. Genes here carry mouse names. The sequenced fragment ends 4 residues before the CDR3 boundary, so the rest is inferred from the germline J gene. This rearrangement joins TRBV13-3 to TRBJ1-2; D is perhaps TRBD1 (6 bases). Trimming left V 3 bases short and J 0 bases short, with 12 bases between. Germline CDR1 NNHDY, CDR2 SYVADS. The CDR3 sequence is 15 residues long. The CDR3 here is CASSAGTNSNSDYTF. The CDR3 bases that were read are TGTGCCAGCAGTGCCGGGACAAATTCAAACTCC.

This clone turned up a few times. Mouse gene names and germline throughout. Partial CDR3 DNA: TGTGCCAGCAGTATGGGACAGATTTAT. Protein sequence: CASSMGQIY. The entire CDR3 is CASSMGQIYEQYF. The rearrangement joins TRBV19 to TRBJ2-7; 7 bases are a match to TRBD1. The read finishes 4 residues shy of the CDR3 end, and the germline J gene is used to complete it. The germline gives CDR1 FNHDT, CDR2 SITEND (reference sequence). The CDR3 totals 13 residues.

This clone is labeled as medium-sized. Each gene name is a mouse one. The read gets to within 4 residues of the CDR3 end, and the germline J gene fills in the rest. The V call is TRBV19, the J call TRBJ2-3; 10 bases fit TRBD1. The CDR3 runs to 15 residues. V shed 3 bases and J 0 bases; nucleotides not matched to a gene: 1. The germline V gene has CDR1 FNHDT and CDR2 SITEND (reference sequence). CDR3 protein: CASSKGQGSAETLYF. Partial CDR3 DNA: TGTGCCAGCAGTAAGGGACAGGGGAGTGCAGAA.

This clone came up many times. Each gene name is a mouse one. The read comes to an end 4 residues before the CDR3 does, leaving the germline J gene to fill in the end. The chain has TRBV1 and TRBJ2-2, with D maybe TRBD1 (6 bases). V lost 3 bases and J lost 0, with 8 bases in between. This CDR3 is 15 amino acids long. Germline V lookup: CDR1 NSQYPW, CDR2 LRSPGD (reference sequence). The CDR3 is CTCSAGTSNTGQLYF. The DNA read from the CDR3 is TGCACCTGCAGTGCCGGGACATCAAACACCGGG.

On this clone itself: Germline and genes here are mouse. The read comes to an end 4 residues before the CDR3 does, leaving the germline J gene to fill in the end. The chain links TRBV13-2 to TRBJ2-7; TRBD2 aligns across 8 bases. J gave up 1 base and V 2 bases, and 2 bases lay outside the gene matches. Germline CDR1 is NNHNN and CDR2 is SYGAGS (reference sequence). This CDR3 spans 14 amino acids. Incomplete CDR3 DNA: TGTGCCAGCGGTGAAACTGGGGGATCCTAT. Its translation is CASGETGGSY. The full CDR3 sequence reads CASGETGGSYEQYF.

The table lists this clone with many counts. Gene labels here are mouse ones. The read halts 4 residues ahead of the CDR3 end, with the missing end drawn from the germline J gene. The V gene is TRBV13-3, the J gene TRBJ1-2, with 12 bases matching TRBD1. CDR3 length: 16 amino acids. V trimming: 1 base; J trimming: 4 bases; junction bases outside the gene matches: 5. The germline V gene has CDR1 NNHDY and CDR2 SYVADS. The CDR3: CASSDRDRGLGSDYTF. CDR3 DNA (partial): TGTGCCAGCAGTGATCGGGACAGGGGGCTGGGCTCC.

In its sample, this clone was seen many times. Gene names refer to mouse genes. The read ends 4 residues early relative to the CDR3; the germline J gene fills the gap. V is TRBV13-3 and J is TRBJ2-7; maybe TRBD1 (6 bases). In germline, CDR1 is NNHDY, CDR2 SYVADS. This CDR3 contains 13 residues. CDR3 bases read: TGTGCCAGCAGCCCGGACAGTCTTTAT. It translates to CASSPDSLY. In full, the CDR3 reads CASSPDSLYEQYF.

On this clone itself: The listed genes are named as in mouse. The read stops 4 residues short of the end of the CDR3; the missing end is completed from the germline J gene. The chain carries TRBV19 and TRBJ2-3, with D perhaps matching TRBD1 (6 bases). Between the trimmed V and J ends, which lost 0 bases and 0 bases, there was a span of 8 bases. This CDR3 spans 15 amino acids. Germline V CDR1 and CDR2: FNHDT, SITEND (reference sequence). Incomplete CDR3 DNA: TGTGCCAGCAGTATAGGACAGGCTAGTGCAGAA. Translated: CASSIGQASAE. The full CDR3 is CASSIGQASAETLYF.

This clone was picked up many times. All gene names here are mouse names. The CDR3 is CTCSARTGGAREVFF. The covered CDR3 bases are TGCACCTGCAGTGCCCGGACTGGGGGGGCGAGA. The chain combines TRBV1 with TRBJ1-1, with D possibly being TRBD1 (6 bases). Sequencing ends 4 residues short of the CDR3 end; the germline J gene provides the rest. This CDR3 is built from 15 residues. The germline gives CDR1 NSQYPW, CDR2 LRSPGD (reference sequence).

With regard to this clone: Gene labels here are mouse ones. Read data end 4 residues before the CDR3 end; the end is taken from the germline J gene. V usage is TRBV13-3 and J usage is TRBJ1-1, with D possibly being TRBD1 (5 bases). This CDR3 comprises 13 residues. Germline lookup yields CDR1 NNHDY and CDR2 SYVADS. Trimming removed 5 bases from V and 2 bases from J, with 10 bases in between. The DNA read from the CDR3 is TGTGCCAGCAGGGAAGGGGTCAACACA. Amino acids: CASREGVNT. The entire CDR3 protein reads CASREGVNTEVFF.

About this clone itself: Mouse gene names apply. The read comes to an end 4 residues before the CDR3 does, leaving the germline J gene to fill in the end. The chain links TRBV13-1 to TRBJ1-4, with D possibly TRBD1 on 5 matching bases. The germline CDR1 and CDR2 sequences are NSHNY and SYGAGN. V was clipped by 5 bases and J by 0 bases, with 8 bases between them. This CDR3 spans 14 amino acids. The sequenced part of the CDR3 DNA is TGTGCCAGCAGCGACAGAATTTCCAACGAA. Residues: CASSDRISNE. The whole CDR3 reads CASSDRISNERLFF.

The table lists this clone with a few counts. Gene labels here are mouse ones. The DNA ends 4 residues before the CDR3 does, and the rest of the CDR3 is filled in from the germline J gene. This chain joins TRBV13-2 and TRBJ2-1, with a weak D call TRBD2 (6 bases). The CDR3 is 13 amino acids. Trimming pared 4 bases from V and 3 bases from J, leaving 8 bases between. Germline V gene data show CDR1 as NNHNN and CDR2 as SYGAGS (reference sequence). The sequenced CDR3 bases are TGTGCCAGCGGTCTGGGGTTCTATGCT. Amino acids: CASGLGFYA. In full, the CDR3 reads CASGLGFYAEQFF.

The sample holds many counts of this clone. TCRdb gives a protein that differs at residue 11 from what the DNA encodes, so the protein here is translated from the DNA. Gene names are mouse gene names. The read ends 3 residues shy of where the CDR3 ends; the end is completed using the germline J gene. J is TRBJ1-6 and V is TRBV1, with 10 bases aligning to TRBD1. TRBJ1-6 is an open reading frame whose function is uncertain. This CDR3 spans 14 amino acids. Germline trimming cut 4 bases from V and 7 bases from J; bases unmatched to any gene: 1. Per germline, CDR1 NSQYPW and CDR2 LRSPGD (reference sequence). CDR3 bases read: TGCACCTGCAGTGAGACAGGGGGCAATTCGCCC. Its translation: CTCSETGGNSP. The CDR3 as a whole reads CTCSETGGNSPLYF.

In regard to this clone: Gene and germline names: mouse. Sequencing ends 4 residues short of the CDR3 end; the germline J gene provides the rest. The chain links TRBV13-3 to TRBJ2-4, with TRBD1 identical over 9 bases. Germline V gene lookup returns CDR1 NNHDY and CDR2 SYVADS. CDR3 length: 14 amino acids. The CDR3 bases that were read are TGTGCCAGCAGTGGGGGACAGGGTGGAAAC. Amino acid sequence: CASSGGQGGN. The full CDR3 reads CASSGGQGGNTLYF. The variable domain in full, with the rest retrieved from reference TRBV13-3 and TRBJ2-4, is EAAVTQSPRSKVAVTGGKVTLSCHQTNNHDYMYWYRQDTGHGLRLIHYSYVADSTEKGDIPDGYKASRPSQENFSLILELASLSQTAVYFCASSGGQGGNTLYFGAGTRLSVL.